The 14 T cell receptor beta chains in this list originate from one sample, sequenced in a study of cytomegalovirus exposure and HLA in healthy donors. This table comes from immunoSEQ multiplex PCR, and its TCRdb copy is limited to in-frame clones, with some not included. The sample lists 260,000 or so clones, approximately 90% occurring once. The material sequenced was PBMCs. These receptors came from a young woman in good health and CMV-seronegative.

The rearrangement links TRBV28 to TRBJ2-3, with no clear D. The CDR3 extends over 15 amino acids. Germline V gene data show CDR1 as MDHEN and CDR2 as SYDVKM. V was pared by 4 bases and J by 2 bases, with 13 bases between. The CDR3 here is CASSSPLGTTDTQYF. The CDR3 nucleotides are TGTGCCAGCAGTTCCCCCTTGGGCACCACAGATACGCAGTATTTT.

In DNA form, the CDR3 reads TGCGCCAGCAGCTTGGTTATAGCGGGAAACAATGAGCAGTTCTTC. The encoded protein is CASSLVIAGNNEQFF. The rearrangement joins TRBV5-1 to TRBJ2-1, with 8 bases lining up with TRBD2. V gave up 0 bases and J gave up 5 bases; unmatched junction bases: 4. The germline CDR1 and CDR2 sequences are SGHRS and YFSETQ. The length of the CDR3 is 15 residues. The entire variable domain, with the rest obtained from reference TRBV5-1 and TRBJ2-1, is as follows: KAGVTQTPRYLIKTRGQQVTLSCSPISGHRSVSWYQQTPGQGLQFLFEYFSETQRNKGNFPGRFSGRQFSNSRSEMNVSTLELGDSALYLCASSLVIAGNNEQFFGPGTRLTVL.

The CDR3 nucleotides are TGTGCCAGCAGTCTCAGGAGGGAAGAGACCCAGTACTTC. Translation gives CASSLRREETQYF. This chain joins TRBV6-6 and TRBJ2-5; D is possibly TRBD2 (6 bases). Germline V lookup: CDR1 MNHNY, CDR2 SVGAGI (reference sequence). The CDR3 runs 13 residues. V gave up 5 bases and J gave up 3 bases, with 10 bases separating them.

The chain joins TRBV7-3 to TRBJ2-1; TRBD2 is a possible D gene (5 bases). CDR1 and CDR2 (germline): SGHTA, FQGTGA. This CDR3 is built from 16 residues. Trimming left V 5 bases short and J 0 bases short, with 14 bases between. This CDR3 is CASSPMVSGSYNEQFF. CDR3 sequence (DNA): TGTGCCAGCAGCCCTATGGTAAGCGGCTCCTACAATGAGCAGTTCTTC. The whole variable domain, remainder taken from reference TRBV7-3 and TRBJ2-1, is GAGVSQTPSNKVTEKGKYVELRCDPISGHTALYWYRQSLGQGPEFLIYFQGTGAADDSGLPNDRFFAVRPEGSVSTLKIQRTERGDSAVYLCASSPMVSGSYNEQFFGPGTRLTVL.

This chain uses TRBV15 with TRBJ2-6; 8 bases agree with TRBD1. CDR1 and CDR2 (germline): LNHNV, YYDKDF (reference sequence). V lost 1 base, J lost 3 bases, and 2 bases stayed unmatched. This CDR3 has 16 amino acids. The DNA of the CDR3 is TGTGCCACCAGCAGAGTACAGGGGGTTGGGGCCAACGTCCTGACTTTC. It translates to CATSRVQGVGANVLTF. The whole variable domain, filled in from reference TRBV15 and TRBJ2-6, reads DAMVIQNPRYQVTQFGKPVTLSCSQTLNHNVMYWYQQKSSQAPKLLFHYYDKDFNNEADTPDNFQSRRPNTSFCFLDIRSPGLGDTAMYLCATSRVQGVGANVLTFGAGSRLTVL.

This sequence joins TRBV4-1 and TRBJ2-7; D not resolved. Trimming took 0 bases from V and 2 from J, leaving 14 bases between them. Looked up from germline, CDR1 is MGHRA and CDR2 is YSYEKL. The CDR3 runs to 16 residues. The CDR3 is CASSQDRVPTPYEQYF. The DNA for the CDR3 is TGCGCCAGCAGCCAAGATCGGGTCCCCACTCCCTACGAGCAGTACTTC.

The rearrangement joins TRBV14 to TRBJ1-1; 9 bases match TRBD1. Germline V gene lookup returns CDR1 SGHDN and CDR2 FVKESK. Trimming removed 1 base from V and 10 bases from J; junction bases left unmatched: 13. This CDR3 region has 16 residues. The CDR3 DNA reads TGTGCCAGCAGCCAAGTAGGGATTTTGGGACAGGGTGCAGCTTTCTTT. Its translation is CASSQVGILGQGAAFF.

V gene TRBV6-6 combines with J gene TRBJ2-7, with TRBD2 matching over 8 bases. Per germline, CDR1 MNHNY and CDR2 SVGAGI (reference sequence). With 8 bases clipped from V and 6 bases from J, the junction kept 12 bases outside the gene matches. The CDR3 consists of 14 residues. CDR3 nucleotides: TGTGCCAGCCGACGCTCGGGAGGGCCTGGCGAGCAGTACTTC. Amino acids: CASRRSGGPGEQYF.

The rearrangement joins TRBV6-1 to TRBJ2-7; TRBD1 matches 7 bases. V dropped 2 bases and J dropped 1; count of bases not matched to a gene: 17. CDR1 and CDR2 (germline): MNHNS, SASEGT. The CDR3 runs to 19 residues. CDR3 in DNA: TGTGCCAGCAGTGAATTGGTCGGGGCAATTTGGACAGGTTCCTACGAGCAGTACTTC. This translates into CASSELVGAIWTGSYEQYF.

As DNA, the CDR3 is TGCGCCAGCAGCCCAGGGGGCGGCTATGGCTACACCTTC. It codes for CASSPGGGYGYTF. The J gene is TRBJ1-2, the V gene TRBV5-1, with TRBD1 matching 8 bases. V was pared by 4 bases and J by 4 bases, with 3 bases of the junction left unmatched. Germline lookup yields CDR1 SGHRS and CDR2 YFSETQ. There are 13 residues in the CDR3. The whole variable domain, filled in from reference TRBV5-1 and TRBJ1-2, reads KAGVTQTPRYLIKTRGQQVTLSCSPISGHRSVSWYQQTPGQGLQFLFEYFSETQRNKGNFPGRFSGRQFSNSRSEMNVSTLELGDSALYLCASSPGGGYGYTFGSGTRLTVV.

This clone was recorded only once. This chain connects TRBV29-1 to TRBJ2-7, with 9 positions matching TRBD2. Trimming took 4 bases from V and 5 from J; bases not matched to a gene: 6. This CDR3 region has 13 residues. Looked up from germline, CDR1 is SQVTM and CDR2 is ANQGSEA. CDR3 DNA: TGCAGCGTTGGAACGGGACTAGCAAACGAGCAGTACTTC. Its translation: CSVGTGLANEQYF.

The chain employs TRBV5-1 and TRBJ1-3; tentatively, D is TRBD1 (6 bases). V was shortened by 4 bases and J by 4 bases, with 15 bases between the two germline ends. CDR3 size: 15 residues. Germline CDR1 and CDR2: SGHRS and YFSETQ. CDR3 sequence (DNA): TGCGCCAGCAGCCACCAGGGGTCGGCCGGAAACACCATATATTTT. Its translation: CASSHQGSAGNTIYF.

This chain links TRBV28 with TRBJ2-5, with D unclear. Germline V lookup: CDR1 MDHEN, CDR2 SYDVKM. Trimming pared 5 bases from V and 9 bases from J, leaving 10 bases between. The CDR3 is made up of 11 amino acids. CDR3 loop: CASSTPGAQYF. In DNA form, the CDR3 reads TGTGCCAGCAGTACCCCCGGTGCCCAGTACTTC.

This clone was detected once. This same CDR3 is encoded by further DNA sequences in the sample. This chain joins TRBV19 and TRBJ1-5; possibly TRBD1 for D (6 bases). Germline loops: CDR1 LNHDA, CDR2 SQIVND (reference sequence). The CDR3 length is 15 residues. Trimming stripped 3 bases from V and 2 bases from J, with 11 bases between. The CDR3 DNA follows: TGTGCCAGTAGTATCGGGGGGGCTGGCAATCAGCCCCAGCATTTT. This encodes CASSIGGAGNQPQHF.